This entry features one T cell receptor beta chain sequence. Its target is unknown. This record belongs to a study of T cell repertoires in cytomegalovirus infection. Study overall: Based on public TCR beta signatures, there were indications of CMV infection and of a matching HLA type. Study-wide points: Dominant in the ex vivo response were TCR beta clonotypes restricted by HLA-C and specific for CMV. Summed frequency of shared TCR beta families picked out CMV carriers who also had the relevant HLA.

CDR1 is SGHNT, CDR2 YENEEA, per germline. Between the trimmed V and J ends, which lost 4 bases and 1 base, there was a span of 16 bases. The CDR3 sequence is 16 residues long. MiXCR, run by TCRdb on the reads, gives a single entry per CDR3 protein. The table includes some 220,000 distinct CDR3 sequences, more than 9% detected once. The sequence was obtained from a human donor in good health (CMV status not recorded). Some clones in this sample may be carry-over from other donors' samples. This sequence joins TRBV11-3 and TRBJ1-1; the D gene is possibly TRBD1 (6 bases). The sequenced sample consisted of PBMCs. The CDR3 region is CASSSRTVGGNTEAFF. In DNA, the CDR3 is TGTGCCAGCAGCTCCCGGACAGTCGGGGGGAACACTGAAGCTTTCTTT.